The 7 T cell receptor beta chains below all came from one sample that was sequenced in a study of blood T cells in healthy people across ages. Primers used in a second PCR of roughly 6 to 11 cycles were a sample-barcoded 5' primer and a J-beta primer mix. Via MiXCR, TCRdb re-called the 5' RACE reads, giving one row per CDR3 protein. The sample has 760,000 or so distinct CDR3 sequences; roughly 25% are singletons. These sequences were also reported in another study, on T cells of mothers and their children.

Sequencing was done on a sample of blood. Receptors were obtained from a boy younger than 18 in good health.

This clonotype was seen only a few times. This chain uses TRBV10-3 with TRBJ1-5; D is perhaps TRBD1 (5 bases). The CDR3 contains 16 residues. Germline assignment: CDR1 ENHRY and CDR2 SYGVKD. Trimming left V 2 bases short and J 3 bases short, with 14 bases between. DNA of the CDR3: TGTGCCATCAGTGAGGGATTGCGCAGGGACAATCAGCCCCAGCATTTT. Protein sequence: CAISEGLRRDNQPQHF.

This clonotype has ten or more counts. This sequence joins TRBV9 and TRBJ2-7, with D unresolved. CDR3 size: 13 residues. CDR1 and CDR2 from the germline V gene are SGDLS and YYNGEE. Trimming removed 0 bases from V and 8 bases from J, with 12 bases in between. CDR3: CASSVEDRDKQYF. The CDR3 DNA reads as TGTGCCAGCAGCGTAGAGGACCGAGATAAGCAGTACTTC.

The CDR3 here is CASSLWSSYEQYF. For the CDR3, the DNA is TGTGCCAGCAGCTTGTGGTCTTCCTACGAGCAGTACTTC. The genes are TRBV7-2 and TRBJ2-1; D is unclear. The last part of the DNA fits TRBJ2-7 better; the J call may be wrong. The length of the CDR3 is 13 residues. Germline V gives CDR1 SGHTA, CDR2 FQGNSA.

The V call is TRBV14, the J call TRBJ1-4, with D maybe TRBD1 (5 bases). Trimming removed 8 bases at V and 8 bases at J, with 12 bases between. The CDR3 runs 12 residues. Germline V CDR1 and CDR2: SGHDN, FVKESK. In DNA, the CDR3 is TGTGCCAGCGCCGCCCAGGGAGAAAAACTGTTTTTT. Amino acids: CASAAQGEKLFF.

This clonotype was counted between two and nine times. The rearrangement uses TRBV11-2 and TRBJ2-5; 9 bases match TRBD2. The CDR3 loop spans 16 amino acids. CDR1 and CDR2 (germline): SGHAT, FQNNGV. Trimming cost V 4 bases and J 1 base; bases outside gene matches: 7. DNA for the CDR3: TGTGCCAGCAGCTATGCACTAGCGGGCCTCCAAGAGACCCAGTACTTC. It is translated as CASSYALAGLQETQYF.

This clonotype was seen only a few times. CDR3 in amino acids: CASRLEVEAGGWTQYF. CDR3 DNA: TGTGCCAGCAGGCTTGAGGTTGAGGCCGGTGGTTGGACCCAGTACTTC. The chain recombines TRBV5-8 with TRBJ2-5; D is ambiguous. The CDR3 runs 16 residues. Germline CDR1 is SGHTS and CDR2 is YDEGEE. The germline V and J ends were trimmed by 5 bases and 7 bases, with 24 bases remaining between them. Full variable domain (missing parts from reference TRBV5-8 and TRBJ2-5): EAGVTQSPTHLIKTRGQQATLRCSPISGHTSVYWYQQALGLGLQFLLWYDEGEERNRGNFPPRFSGRQFPNYSSELNVNALELEDSALYLCASRLEVEAGGWTQYFGPGTRLLVL.

The V call is TRBV20-1, the J call TRBJ2-3; 9 nucleotides match TRBD1. V shed 6 bases, J shed 3 bases, and the junction held 13 bases outside the gene matches. The CDR3 has 16 residues. Germline V gives CDR1 DFQATT, CDR2 SNEGSKA (reference sequence). This CDR3 is CSAGDRDRVGTDTQYF. The CDR3 coding sequence is TGCAGTGCCGGGGACCGGGACAGGGTGGGGACAGATACGCAGTATTTT.